This TCR beta chain was recovered during a study of cytomegalovirus exposure and HLA in healthy donors. General study results and limits: Based on reports, TCR beta sequences accurately predicted HLA-A and HLA-B alleles for most subjects. Researchers left out some V segments, among them TRBV6-2 and TRBV6-3, as indistinguishable. Previously analyzed data showed that most TCR beta V segments were productive at a frequency of about 87% or about 30%.

This clone was detected only a few times. Antigen unknown. A multiplex PCR was run with 60 Vbeta primers and 13 Jbeta primers. Here immunoSEQ multiplex PCR was the method, and the copy in TCRdb shows in-frame clones only, minus some. The top ten hold 6.5% of the sample, which has 140,000 or so clones, 66% seen once. The CDR3 loop spans 14 amino acids. Germline-derived CDR1 and CDR2 are SGHRS and YFSETQ. V was clipped by 7 bases and J by 1 base; unmatched bases: 4. The sample consisted of PBMCs. The clonotype comes from a woman aged 55-69 years in good health and CMV-seronegative. The chain carries TRBV5-1 and TRBJ2-4; 8 bases match TRBD1. The CDR3: CASQGAGAKNIQYF. The CDR3 nucleotides are TGCGCCAGCCAGGGGGCAGGGGCCAAAAACATTCAGTACTTC. The whole variable domain, filled in from reference TRBV5-1 and TRBJ2-4, reads KAGVTQTPRYLIKTRGQQVTLSCSPISGHRSVSWYQQTPGQGLQFLFEYFSETQRNKGNFPGRFSGRQFSNSRSEMNVSTLELGDSALYLCASQGAGAKNIQYFGAGTRLSVL.